The rows below give T cell receptor beta chains drawn from one sample of a study of blood T cell repertoires in COVID-19. Generated by immunoSEQ multiplex PCR, the TCRdb table keeps only in-frame clones and is missing some. Here the sample spans about 270,000 clones, 80% to 90% being singletons. Sequences were obtained from peripheral blood. All receptors come from a woman in her forties or fifties with acute or convalescent COVID-19. Each CDR3 is given with its conserved first and last residue. Each record gives: J gene, clone size, D gene, V gene, CDR3 protein, CDR3 DNA. The D gene is left open where the match is weak. Expanded clones are given a class, and other clones once, few, many or no size at all.

j_call: TRBJ2-7
clone_size: -
d_call: -
v_call: TRBV9
cdr3_aa: CASSVRGLYDEQYF
cdr3_nt: TGTGCCAGCAGCGTCAGGGGACTATACGACGAGCAGTACTTC

j_call: TRBJ2-7
clone_size: -
d_call: -
v_call: TRBV28
cdr3_aa: CASSLYPRTNTYEQYF
cdr3_nt: TGTGCCAGCAGTTTATACCCTCGGACAAATACCTACGAGCAGTACTTC

j_call: TRBJ1-1
clone_size: -
d_call: TRBD1
v_call: TRBV27
cdr3_aa: CASSLGTGKGTEAFF
cdr3_nt: TGTGCCAGCAGTTTGGGGACAGGGAAAGGCACTGAAGCTTTCTTT

j_call: TRBJ1-5
clone_size: -
d_call: TRBD1
v_call: TRBV19
cdr3_aa: CASTEDRGQDQPQHF
cdr3_nt: TGTGCCAGTACGGAGGACAGGGGGCAAGATCAGCCCCAGCATTTT

j_call: TRBJ2-1
clone_size: -
d_call: TRBD2
v_call: TRBV30
cdr3_aa: CAWSRGSFDEQFF
cdr3_nt: TGTGCCTGGAGTCGCGGGAGTTTCGATGAGCAGTTCTTC

j_call: TRBJ1-2
clone_size: -
d_call: -
v_call: TRBV5-6
cdr3_aa: CASSSRYYGYTF
cdr3_nt: TGTGCCAGCAGCTCCAGGTACTATGGCTACACCTTC

j_call: TRBJ1-3
clone_size: -
d_call: -
v_call: TRBV30
cdr3_aa: CAWTSGAGNTIYF
cdr3_nt: TGTGCCTGGACTTCAGGGGCTGGAAACACCATATATTTT

j_call: TRBJ2-1
clone_size: -
d_call: TRBD2
v_call: TRBV4-2
cdr3_aa: CASSQEFAGLAVNEQFF
cdr3_nt: TGTGCCAGCAGCCAAGAATTTGCGGGACTAGCAGTCAATGAGCAGTTCTTC

j_call: TRBJ1-4
clone_size: -
d_call: TRBD1
v_call: TRBV28
cdr3_aa: CASTLTGVNEKLFF
cdr3_nt: TGTGCCAGCACCTTGACAGGGGTGAATGAAAAACTGTTTTTT

j_call: TRBJ1-1
clone_size: -
d_call: TRBD1
v_call: TRBV30
cdr3_aa: CACSGGVGRIDTEAFF
cdr3_nt: TGTGCCTGCTCAGGGGGTGTAGGGAGGATTGACACTGAAGCTTTCTTT

j_call: TRBJ1-5
clone_size: -
d_call: TRBD1
v_call: TRBV6-2/TRBV6-3
cdr3_aa: CASSYRLGQGVNQPQHF
cdr3_nt: TGTGCCAGCAGTTACCGCCTCGGACAGGGGGTCAATCAGCCCCAGCATTTT

j_call: TRBJ2-1
clone_size: -
d_call: TRBD2
v_call: TRBV14
cdr3_aa: CASSQLAGAYNEQFF
cdr3_nt: TGTGCCAGCAGCCAACTAGCGGGAGCTTACAATGAGCAGTTCTTC

j_call: TRBJ1-4
clone_size: -
d_call: TRBD1
v_call: TRBV2
cdr3_aa: CASIWGTGAEKLFF
cdr3_nt: TGTGCCAGCATCTGGGGGACAGGGGCAGAAAAACTGTTTTTT

j_call: TRBJ1-2
clone_size: -
d_call: -
v_call: TRBV5-4
cdr3_aa: CASSSKYRQILYGYTF
cdr3_nt: TGTGCCAGCAGCTCCAAATACAGACAGATCCTCTATGGCTACACCTTC

j_call: TRBJ2-7
clone_size: -
d_call: -
v_call: TRBV3-1/TRBV3-2
cdr3_aa: CASSQAYEQYF
cdr3_nt: TGTGCCAGCAGCCAAGCGTACGAGCAGTACTTC

j_call: TRBJ2-3
clone_size: -
d_call: TRBD2
v_call: TRBV27
cdr3_aa: CASSLFFLAGEGDTQYF
cdr3_nt: TGTGCCAGCAGTTTATTTTTCCTAGCGGGAGAGGGAGATACGCAGTATTTT

j_call: TRBJ2-1
clone_size: -
d_call: TRBD2
v_call: TRBV2
cdr3_aa: CASSETSGRASSGNEQFF
cdr3_nt: TGTGCCAGCAGTGAAACTAGCGGGAGGGCCTCAAGTGGGAATGAGCAGTTCTTC

j_call: TRBJ2-5
clone_size: -
d_call: -
v_call: TRBV4-1
cdr3_aa: CASSQLRGGETQYF
cdr3_nt: TGCGCCAGCAGCCAACTCAGGGGTGGGGAGACCCAGTACTTC

j_call: TRBJ1-1
clone_size: -
d_call: -
v_call: TRBV5-1
cdr3_aa: CASSLGQGGTEAFF
cdr3_nt: TGCGCCAGCAGCTTGGGGCAGGGTGGTACTGAAGCTTTCTTT

j_call: TRBJ1-2
clone_size: -
d_call: -
v_call: TRBV7-9
cdr3_aa: CASSLVSGAGQRGYTF
cdr3_nt: TGTGCCAGCAGCTTAGTATCTGGGGCCGGTCAACGGGGCTACACCTTC

j_call: TRBJ2-1
clone_size: -
d_call: -
v_call: TRBV7-2
cdr3_aa: CASSLVRTFNNEQFF
cdr3_nt: TGTGCCAGCAGCTTAGTCAGAACCTTTAACAATGAGCAGTTCTTC

j_call: TRBJ1-4
clone_size: -
d_call: TRBD1
v_call: TRBV6-5
cdr3_aa: CASKGQGYEKLFF
cdr3_nt: TGTGCCAGCAAGGGACAGGGGTATGAAAAACTGTTTTTT

j_call: TRBJ2-7
clone_size: -
d_call: -
v_call: TRBV27
cdr3_aa: CASTPVGSEPFYEQYF
cdr3_nt: TGTGCCAGCACCCCAGTAGGTAGCGAACCGTTCTACGAGCAGTACTTC

j_call: TRBJ1-1
clone_size: once
d_call: -
v_call: TRBV28
cdr3_aa: CASSLGQREAFF
cdr3_nt: TGTGCCAGCAGTTTAGGACAGCGTGAAGCTTTCTTT

j_call: TRBJ1-2
clone_size: -
d_call: TRBD1
v_call: TRBV5-4
cdr3_aa: CASSPQTGESDGYTF
cdr3_nt: TGTGCCAGCAGCCCCCAGACAGGGGAGTCGGATGGCTACACCTTC

j_call: TRBJ1-3
clone_size: -
d_call: -
v_call: TRBV5-5
cdr3_aa: CASSLSLGGSGNTIYF
cdr3_nt: TGTGCCAGCAGCTTGAGTCTGGGAGGCTCTGGAAACACCATATATTTT

j_call: TRBJ1-2
clone_size: -
d_call: TRBD1
v_call: TRBV28
cdr3_aa: CASSPQGAVYGYTF
cdr3_nt: TGTGCCAGCAGTCCACAGGGGGCGGTCTATGGCTACACCTTC

j_call: TRBJ1-3
clone_size: -
d_call: -
v_call: TRBV27
cdr3_aa: CASRRENGNTIYF
cdr3_nt: TGTGCCAGCAGGAGGGAAAATGGAAACACCATATATTTT

j_call: TRBJ2-2
clone_size: -
d_call: -
v_call: TRBV6-5
cdr3_aa: CASRRGPPPTGELFF
cdr3_nt: TGTGCCAGCAGGCGGGGGCCACCGCCGACCGGGGAGCTGTTTTTT

j_call: TRBJ2-3
clone_size: -
d_call: -
v_call: TRBV7-8
cdr3_aa: CASSLELLLTTDTQYF
cdr3_nt: TGTGCCAGCAGCTTAGAGCTCCTCCTTACCACAGATACGCAGTATTTT

j_call: TRBJ2-3
clone_size: -
d_call: TRBD2
v_call: TRBV30
cdr3_aa: CAWSVAGGVTDTQYF
cdr3_nt: TGTGCCTGGAGTGTGGCGGGAGGGGTCACAGATACGCAGTATTTT

j_call: TRBJ2-1
clone_size: -
d_call: TRBD1
v_call: TRBV4-3
cdr3_aa: CASRRTGGNEQFF
cdr3_nt: TGCGCCAGCAGAAGGACAGGGGGCAATGAGCAGTTCTTC

j_call: TRBJ2-3
clone_size: -
d_call: TRBD2
v_call: TRBV2
cdr3_aa: CANSLAELTDTQYF
cdr3_nt: TGTGCCAATTCTCTAGCGGAACTCACAGATACGCAGTATTTT

j_call: TRBJ1-2
clone_size: -
d_call: -
v_call: TRBV4-1
cdr3_aa: CASSPGRQATRRYGYTF
cdr3_nt: TGCGCCAGCAGCCCCGGTCGTCAGGCAACCCGGCGATATGGCTACACCTTC

j_call: TRBJ1-5
clone_size: -
d_call: TRBD1
v_call: TRBV18
cdr3_aa: CASSPYSGDRDLQPQHF
cdr3_nt: TGTGCCAGCTCACCATACAGTGGAGACAGGGATTTACAGCCCCAGCATTTT

j_call: TRBJ1-3
clone_size: few
d_call: -
v_call: TRBV5-1
cdr3_aa: CASSLGIPTRGTGNTIYF
cdr3_nt: TGCGCCAGCAGCTTGGGTATTCCGACAAGGGGGACTGGAAACACCATATATTTT

j_call: TRBJ2-5
clone_size: -
d_call: -
v_call: TRBV28
cdr3_aa: CASSLHDSLETQYF
cdr3_nt: TGTGCCAGCAGTTTACATGACAGTCTCGAGACCCAGTACTTC

j_call: TRBJ2-7
clone_size: few
d_call: TRBD2
v_call: TRBV2
cdr3_aa: CASSVDSGSSYEQYF
cdr3_nt: TGTGCCAGCAGTGTGGACAGCGGGAGCTCCTACGAGCAGTACTTC

j_call: TRBJ1-3
clone_size: once
d_call: -
v_call: TRBV12-5
cdr3_aa: CASGLSTANNLGNTIYF
cdr3_nt: TGTGCTAGTGGTTTGAGCACAGCCAACAACCTTGGAAACACCATATATTTT

j_call: TRBJ1-1
clone_size: -
d_call: -
v_call: TRBV7-2
cdr3_aa: CASSLAGMNTEAFF
cdr3_nt: TGTGCCAGCAGCTTAGCCGGGATGAACACTGAAGCTTTCTTT

j_call: TRBJ1-6
clone_size: many
d_call: -
v_call: TRBV27
cdr3_aa: CASSRTTGGVNSPLHF
cdr3_nt: TGTGCCAGCAGCCGGACGACCGGAGGGGTTAATTCACCCCTCCACTTT

j_call: TRBJ1-2
clone_size: -
d_call: -
v_call: TRBV9
cdr3_aa: CASTPGQRDGYTF
cdr3_nt: TGTGCCAGCACCCCCGGACAGCGAGATGGCTACACCTTC

j_call: TRBJ2-3
clone_size: -
d_call: TRBD2
v_call: TRBV5-4
cdr3_aa: CASSTGLASTDTQYF
cdr3_nt: TGTGCCAGCAGCACCGGACTAGCGAGCACAGATACGCAGTATTTT

j_call: TRBJ2-5
clone_size: -
d_call: TRBD2
v_call: TRBV3-1/TRBV3-2
cdr3_aa: CASSRGTSGQETQYF
cdr3_nt: TGTGCCAGCAGCCGGGGGACTAGCGGCCAAGAGACCCAGTACTTC

j_call: TRBJ1-5
clone_size: -
d_call: -
v_call: TRBV28
cdr3_aa: CASNIFGGDQPQHF
cdr3_nt: TGTGCCAGCAACATATTTGGAGGGGATCAGCCCCAGCATTTT

j_call: TRBJ2-7
clone_size: -
d_call: -
v_call: TRBV5-1
cdr3_aa: CASRIERASGEQYF
cdr3_nt: TGCGCCAGCAGGATAGAGCGGGCATCGGGTGAGCAGTACTTC

j_call: TRBJ2-3
clone_size: -
d_call: -
v_call: TRBV6-5
cdr3_aa: CARRLYTDTQYF
cdr3_nt: TGTGCCAGGAGACTTTACACAGATACGCAGTATTTT

j_call: TRBJ1-1
clone_size: -
d_call: -
v_call: TRBV7-2
cdr3_aa: CASSPTGMAPNTEAFF
cdr3_nt: TGTGCCAGCAGTCCAACAGGGATGGCGCCGAACACTGAAGCTTTCTTT

j_call: TRBJ1-4
clone_size: -
d_call: -
v_call: TRBV4-1
cdr3_aa: CASSLTRSRGSGEKLFF
cdr3_nt: TGCGCCAGCAGCCTAACCCGAAGTAGGGGTTCCGGTGAAAAACTGTTTTTT

j_call: TRBJ1-3
clone_size: -
d_call: -
v_call: TRBV3-1/TRBV3-2
cdr3_aa: CASSPRQYTIYF
cdr3_nt: TGTGCCAGCAGCCCCCGTCAGTACACCATATATTTT

j_call: TRBJ1-2
clone_size: -
d_call: TRBD1
v_call: TRBV7-2
cdr3_aa: CASSLGQTHLGYTF
cdr3_nt: TGTGCCAGCAGCTTGGGACAGACTCATCTGGGCTACACCTTC

j_call: TRBJ2-7
clone_size: -
d_call: TRBD2
v_call: TRBV7-8
cdr3_aa: CASSKGLADYEQYF
cdr3_nt: TGTGCCAGCAGCAAGGGACTAGCGGACTACGAGCAGTACTTC

j_call: TRBJ2-7
clone_size: -
d_call: TRBD2
v_call: TRBV5-4
cdr3_aa: CASSLAGGRISGYEQYF
cdr3_nt: TGTGCCAGCAGCTTAGCGGGAGGAAGAATTTCTGGCTACGAGCAGTACTTC

j_call: TRBJ2-1
clone_size: -
d_call: TRBD2
v_call: TRBV5-4
cdr3_aa: CASSSRTSPSLEQFF
cdr3_nt: TGTGCCAGCAGCTCACGGACTAGCCCAAGCCTTGAGCAGTTCTTC